The sequence of this TCR beta chain was determined in a study of blood T cell repertoires in COVID-19. Using immunoSEQ multiplex PCR, the repertoire was profiled, and TCRdb retains in-frame clones only, with some absent. The table shows around 26,000 clones, with roughly four fifths occurring only once. V lost 4 bases and J 2 bases, leaving 18 bases between the germline ends. The germline gives CDR1 MGHRA, CDR2 YSYEKL. The CDR3 is 16 amino acids. The TCR was taken from a woman in her 70s with COVID-19, enrolled during active disease. The chain joins TRBV4-1 to TRBJ2-7; D uncertain. Sequencing used peripheral blood. The CDR3 region has the DNA TGCGCCAGCAGCCTCGTCCTCACCAGGAAACCCTACGAGCAGTACTTC. Encoded protein: CASSLVLTRKPYEQYF.